These 5 T cell receptor beta chains share one sample of origin, sequenced in a study of spatial heterogeneity in lung cancer. Points from the study as a whole: How many expanded intratumoral alpha and beta TCRs were present tracked the tumor mutation count, which was a count of nonsynonymous mutations.

Time point specified: sample taken at primary tumor resection. TCRdb processed the 5' RACE reads anew with MiXCR; each CDR3 protein has one entry. The data contain 100,000 or so distinct CDR3 sequences, 4.4% of them seen just once; the ten biggest clones take up 20% to 25%. Which antigens these TCRs recognize remains unknown. Material: lung tumor tissue, obtained at surgery. All receptors derive from a male donor with early-stage non-small cell lung cancer.

At least ten counts were recorded for this clonotype. The chain joins TRBV3-1 to TRBJ1-1, with a tentative D call TRBD1 (6 bases). This CDR3 is 14 amino acids long. Germline loops: CDR1 LGHDT, CDR2 YNNKEL (reference sequence). V lost 4 bases to trimming and J lost 5 bases, with 14 bases between them. CDR3 sequence (DNA): TGTGCCAGCAGCCCGGGGGCCTCCGCGACTGAAGCTTTCTTT. Residues: CASSPGASATEAFF. Combining the CDR3 with reference TRBV3-1 and TRBJ1-1 gives the whole variable domain DTAVSQTPKYLVTQMGNDKSIKCEQNLGHDTMYWYKQDSKKFLKIMFSYNNKELIINETVPNRFSPKSPDKAHLNLHINSLELGDSAVYFCASSPGASATEAFFGQGTRLTVV.

This clonotype was recorded many times. The chain couples TRBV28 to TRBJ1-5, with a tentative D call TRBD1 (5 bases). V lost 5 bases to trimming and J lost 0 bases, with 14 bases between them. This CDR3 contains 16 residues. Germline V gene data show CDR1 as MDHEN and CDR2 as SYDVKM. CDR3 protein: CASSIPDIYSNQPQHF. CDR3 nucleotide sequence: TGTGCCAGCAGTATACCGGACATCTATAGCAATCAGCCCCAGCATTTT.

This clonotype was recorded a few times. The CDR3: CASSEGRQGNTIYF. CDR3 DNA: TGTGCCAGCAGCGAGGGGAGGCAGGGGAACACCATATATTTT. V and J are TRBV25-1 and TRBJ1-3, with D tentatively TRBD1 (6 bases). Trimming cost V 6 bases and J 7 bases, with 16 bases left between them. This CDR3 is 14 amino acids long. The germline V gene has CDR1 MGHDK and CDR2 SYGVNS.

In this sample, this clonotype turned up a few times. V gene TRBV5-1 combines with J gene TRBJ2-1, with 8 bases that match TRBD2. Germline loops: CDR1 SGHRS, CDR2 YFSETQ. V shed 2 bases, J shed 6 bases, and the junction held 7 bases outside the gene matches. This CDR3 has 15 residues. In DNA form, the CDR3 reads TGCGCCAGCAGCTTCCTTGGACTAGCCTCCAATGAGCAGTTCTTC. Protein sequence: CASSFLGLASNEQFF.

This clonotype was recorded at least ten times. The chain couples TRBV6-2 or TRBV6-3 to TRBJ1-1; the match to TRBD1 covers 7 bases. J was trimmed by 0 bases and V by 2 bases; bases with no gene match: 6. The germline CDR1 and CDR2 sequences are MNHEY and SVGEGT. The CDR3 consists of 16 residues. For the CDR3, the DNA is TGTGCCAGCAGTTACCTGGGACAGCTCATGAACACTGAAGCTTTCTTT. Translation: CASSYLGQLMNTEAFF.